This T cell receptor beta chain was captured by sequencing in a study of blood T cell repertoires in COVID-19. Recovery meant two consecutive negative NP/OP PCR tests, professional clearance, or resolved symptoms. Germline assignment: CDR1 SGHVS and CDR2 FQNEAQ. With 2 bases removed from V and 5 bases from J, the gap between germline ends came to 16 bases. The CDR3 is made up of 15 amino acids. Method: immunoSEQ multiplex PCR; TCRdb's copy keeps in-frame clones and lacks some. The sample has 250,000 to 300,000 clones; 70% to 90% are singletons. The chain employs TRBV7-8 and TRBJ2-7; weak D call: TRBD2 (5 bases). Sequenced: PBMCs or T cells enriched from blood (not recorded which). This sequence originates from a woman in her fifties or sixties who had recovered from COVID-19. The CDR3 spells CASSLQPRRGHEQYF. The CDR3 DNA is TGTGCCAGCAGCTTACAACCACGGAGAGGGCACGAGCAGTACTTC. The whole variable domain, filled in from reference TRBV7-8 and TRBJ2-7, reads GAGVSQSPRYKVAKRGQDVALRCDPISGHVSLFWYQQALGQGPEFLTYFQNEAQLDKSGLPSDRFFAERPEGSVSTLKIQRTQQEDSAVYLCASSLQPRRGHEQYFGPGTRLTVT.